Below, 11 T cell receptor beta chains from the same sample are listed, as sequenced in a study of T cell clonality in common variable immunodeficiency (dated by TCRdb to 2014 to 2015). The receptor library was made with the immunoSEQ multiplex PCR assay. The immuneACCESS repertoire file appears here via TCRdb, limited to in-frame rearrangements. These files lack a portion of the clones; in checked studies, under half of the deficit traces to unresolved V genes, and the cause of the others is not known. With tens of thousands of clones recorded, this sample contains no clone counted only once. The ten largest clones represent roughly 2.1% of the sample. The sample was peripheral blood mononuclear cells. The receptors come from a person aged 18 to 75 in good health.

This clone was seen repeatedly, ten times or more. The CDR3 end lies 3 residues beyond the end of the read and is filled in from the germline J gene. This sequence joins TRBV12-3 or TRBV12-4 and TRBJ2-7, with 15 positions matching TRBD2. The length of the CDR3 is 19 residues. The J segment lost 3 bases and the V segment lost 1 base, leaving 10 bases of the junction unmatched. The sequenced part of the CDR3 DNA is TGTGCCAGCAGTTTAGGGTGGGGGACTAGCGGGAGGAGGGTCTACGAG. It encodes CASSLGWGTSGRRVYE. The full CDR3 sequence reads CASSLGWGTSGRRVYEQYF.

This clone was recorded at least ten times. Read coverage stops 3 residues before the CDR3 terminus; the germline J gene supplies the remainder. The chain employs TRBV30 and TRBJ2-7; TRBD1 matches at 11 bases. Germline CDR1 is GTSNPN and CDR2 is SVGIG (reference sequence). The CDR3 is made up of 14 amino acids. V dropped 4 bases and J dropped 6; count of bases not matched to a gene: 8. CDR3 sequence: CAWTLGDRGFEQYF. The sequenced CDR3 bases are TGTGCCTGGACCCTCGGGGACAGGGGGTTCGAG.

This clone was counted ten times or more. Sequencing ends 3 residues short of the CDR3 end; the germline J gene provides the rest. This rearrangement joins TRBV30 to TRBJ2-6; 9 nucleotides line up with TRBD1. Trimming at V came to 4 bases and at J to 4 bases, leaving 14 bases not matched to a gene. The CDR3 totals 18 residues. Germline CDR1 reads GTSNPN; CDR2 reads SVGIG (reference sequence). This chain's CDR3 is CAWTRDRASGGGANVLTF. Incomplete CDR3 DNA: TGTGCCTGGACGAGGGACAGGGCTTCTGGTGGGGGGGCCAACGTC.

Comment on this clone: The CDR3 end lies 3 residues beyond the end of the read and is filled in from the germline J gene. The chain carries TRBV2 and TRBJ2-2, with TRBD2 as a possible D gene (5 bases). This CDR3 region has 12 residues. Germline V gene lookup returns CDR1 SNHLY and CDR2 FYNNEI. V was cut by 7 bases and J by 6 bases, with 9 bases left in between. The sequenced part of the CDR3 DNA is TGTGCCAGCACTCGAGCGGCCGGGGAG. This gives the protein CASTRAAGE. The whole CDR3 reads CASTRAAGELFF.

For this clone: The read comes to an end 3 residues before the CDR3 does, leaving the germline J gene to fill in the end. The V gene is TRBV7-9, the J gene TRBJ1-2; no clear D. CDR1 SEHNR and CDR2 FQNEAQ come from the germline V gene (reference sequence). The CDR3 is 14 amino acids. The part of the CDR3 DNA that was read is TGTGCCAGCAGCTTCCCCCCAGGAACCTACGAC. Its protein is CASSFPPGTYD. The CDR3 in its entirety is CASSFPPGTYDYTF.

This clone was picked up many times. The read terminates 3 residues before the CDR3 end, so the remaining end is supplied by the germline J gene. The V gene is TRBV7-9, the J gene TRBJ2-7; D is perhaps TRBD1 (6 bases). The CDR3 has 15 amino acids. Germline CDR1 is SEHNR and CDR2 is FQNEAQ (reference sequence). V was pared by 5 bases and J by 0 bases, with 14 bases between. CDR3 DNA, as far as it was read: TGTGCCAGCAGCCGCGGACAGAGCATCTCCTACGAG. Translation gives CASSRGQSISYE. The full CDR3 protein reads CASSRGQSISYEQYF.

This clone has ten or more counts. The missing CDR3 end, 3 residues past where the read stops, is filled in from the germline J gene. The chain is built from TRBV7-9 and TRBJ2-7; D call uncertain. CDR1 SEHNR and CDR2 FQNEAQ come from the germline V gene (reference sequence). Trimming left V 1 base short and J 2 bases short, with 9 bases between. This CDR3 spans 14 amino acids. The CDR3 spells CASSLEGGTYEQYF. The sequenced part of the CDR3 DNA is TGTGCCAGCAGCTTAGAAGGCGGTACCTACGAG.

In this sample, this clone turned up many times. The CDR3 end is not reached by the read, which stops 3 residues before it; the germline J gene fills it in. The V call is TRBV5-1, the J call TRBJ1-1; 11 positions match TRBD1. The CDR3 spans 15 residues. V gave up 0 bases and J gave up 5 bases; unmatched junction bases: 3. From germline, CDR1 is SGHRS and CDR2 YFSETQ. The CDR3 sequence is CASSLGGQGGTEAFF. The sequenced CDR3 bases are TGCGCCAGCAGCTTGGGGGGACAGGGGGGAACTGAA.

This clone was recorded at least ten times. The read ends 3 residues early relative to the CDR3; the germline J gene fills the gap. The chain combines TRBV2 with TRBJ2-3, with D possibly being TRBD2 (5 bases). The ends were cut back, 1 base at V and 3 bases at J, with 11 bases in the middle. The CDR3 extends over 15 amino acids. The germline V gene has CDR1 SNHLY and CDR2 FYNNEI. CDR3 residues: CASSEVGLQTDTQYF. CDR3 DNA (partial): TGTGCCAGCAGTGAAGTCGGACTGCAGACAGATACG. The full variable domain, completed using reference TRBV2 and TRBJ2-3, is EPEVTQTPSHQVTQMGQEVILRCVPISNHLYFYWYRQILGQKVEFLVSFYNNEISEKSEIFDDQFSVERPDGSNFTLKIRSTKLEDSAMYFCASSEVGLQTDTQYFGPGTRLTVL.

At least ten counts were recorded for this clone. One end of the junction varies from germline; a read error may be responsible. The CDR3 DNA, read in part, is TGCACCGTTCGCAGGGGATTGAACACTGAA. It yields the protein CTVRRGLNTE. The CDR3 reads in full as CTVRRGLNTEAFF. V and J are TRBV29-1 and TRBJ1-1, with TRBD1 as a possible D gene (6 bases). Coverage ceases 3 residues before the CDR3 finishes, and the germline J gene fills in the end. The CDR3 sequence is 13 residues long. Germline CDR1 and CDR2: SQVTM and ANQGSEA.

This clone was counted at least ten times. The read ends 3 residues before the CDR3 terminus; that terminus is restored from the germline J gene. The V gene is TRBV7-6, the J gene TRBJ1-6, with 10 bases fitting TRBD1. Per the germline V gene, CDR1 is SGHVS and CDR2 is FNYEAQ. Unmatched junction bases numbered 3, after V lost 5 bases and J lost 8 bases. The CDR3 consists of 14 residues. The CDR3 sequence is CASSPGQGYSPLHF. The DNA read from the CDR3 is TGTGCCAGCAGCCCGGGACAGGGGTATTCACCC.